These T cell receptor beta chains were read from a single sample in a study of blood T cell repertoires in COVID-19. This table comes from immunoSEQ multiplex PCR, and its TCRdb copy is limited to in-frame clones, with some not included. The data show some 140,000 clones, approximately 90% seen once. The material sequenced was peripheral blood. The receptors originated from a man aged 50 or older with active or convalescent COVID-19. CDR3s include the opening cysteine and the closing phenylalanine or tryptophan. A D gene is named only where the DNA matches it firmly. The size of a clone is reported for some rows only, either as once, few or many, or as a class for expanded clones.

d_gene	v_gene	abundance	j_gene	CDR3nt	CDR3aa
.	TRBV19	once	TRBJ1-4	TGTGCCAGTAGTATTTATGGGCAGATTGCAACTAATGAAAAACTGTTTTTT	CASSIYGQIATNEKLFF
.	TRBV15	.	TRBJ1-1	TGTGCCACTTCGACAGCGAACACTGAAGCTTTCTTT	CATSTANTEAFF
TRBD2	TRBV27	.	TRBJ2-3	TGTGCCAGCAGTCCCTCTACTAGCGGGAGCTCGCAGTATTTT	CASSPSTSGSSQYF
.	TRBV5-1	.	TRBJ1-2	TGCGCCAGCAGCTTCGGACAGTCGAAAATAACTAACTATGGCTACACCTTC	CASSFGQSKITNYGYTF
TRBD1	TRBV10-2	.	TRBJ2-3	TGCGCCAGCAGTTTTGACAGGGGGCATACGCAGTATTTT	CASSFDRGHTQYF
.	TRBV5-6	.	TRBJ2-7	TGTGCCAGCAAAAGCGGGCGAGACGAGCAGTACTTC	CASKSGRDEQYF
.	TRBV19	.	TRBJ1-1	TGTGCCAGTAGTCCCAGACGGGACACTGAAGCTTTCTTT	CASSPRRDTEAFF
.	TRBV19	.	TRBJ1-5	TGTGCCACCCAGAAGGGGGGACTAAGAAGACGTAGCAATCAGCCCCAGCATTTT	CATQKGGLRRRSNQPQHF
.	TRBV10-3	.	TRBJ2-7	TGTGCCATCAGTGTTAACAGGAACTACGAGCAGTACTTC	CAISVNRNYEQYF
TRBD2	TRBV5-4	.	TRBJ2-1	TGTGCCAGCAGCCCGCCCCTAGCGGGGGGGTTCTACAATGAGCAGTTCTTC	CASSPPLAGGFYNEQFF